The next 6 T cell receptor beta chains were all read from a single sample in a study of technical replicates of blood from a few donors. TCRdb keeps only in-frame clones here, not all; method: immunoSEQ multiplex PCR. The sample contains 65,000 to 95,000 clones, roughly 98% of which appear only once. Source material: T cells isolated from PBMCs. These receptors were taken from a human donor in good health.

The V call is TRBV6-5, the J call TRBJ1-5, with TRBD1 matching over 7 bases. V shed 6 bases, J shed 2 bases, and the junction held 4 bases outside the gene matches. CDR1 and CDR2 from the germline V gene are MNHEY and SVGAGI. The CDR3 length is 14 residues. The CDR3 nucleotides read TGTGCCAGCAGGAGGACAGGTCGCAATCAGCCCCAGCATTTT. Its protein product is CASRRTGRNQPQHF.

The chain joins TRBV5-4 to TRBJ2-2; 9 positions agree with TRBD1. The V segment lost 0 bases and the J segment 4 bases; nucleotides outside the gene matches: 4. CDR1 and CDR2 from the germline V gene are SGHNT and YYREEE (reference sequence). This CDR3 contains 16 residues. CDR3 bases: TGTGCCAGCAGCTTGGGCGGGACAGGGAGCACCGGGGAGCTGTTTTTT. It is translated as CASSLGGTGSTGELFF.

The chain couples TRBV7-9 to TRBJ2-2; D is undetermined. V was shortened by 1 base and J by 4 bases, with 16 bases between the two germline ends. This CDR3 is built from 17 residues. CDR1 and CDR2 from the germline V gene are SEHNR and FQNEAQ (reference sequence). For the CDR3, the DNA is TGTGCCAGCAGCTTAGGTCCGACTGGTTTTAGCACCGGGGAGCTGTTTTTT. Translated: CASSLGPTGFSTGELFF.

The J gene is TRBJ1-2, the V gene TRBV30; D remains unclear. Trimming cost V 4 bases and J 8 bases, with 11 bases left between them. CDR1 GTSNPN and CDR2 SVGIG come from the germline V gene (reference sequence). The CDR3 covers 11 residues. The CDR3 bases are TGTGCCTGGAATTTTCAGTCGGGCTACACCTTC. Translated: CAWNFQSGYTF.

The chain is built from TRBV5-1 and TRBJ1-1, with 10 bases fitting TRBD1. Germline assignment: CDR1 SGHRS and CDR2 YFSETQ. The CDR3 covers 15 residues. J was trimmed by 5 bases and V by 1 base; bases with no gene match: 5. CDR3 in DNA: TGCGCCAGCAGCTTGCCCGGGACAGGGGAGACTGAAGCTTTCTTT. Protein: CASSLPGTGETEAFF.

The V and J genes are TRBV25-1 and TRBJ2-7, with 7 positions matching TRBD1. The CDR3 is made up of 14 amino acids. Germline V lookup: CDR1 MGHDK, CDR2 SYGVNS. V was pared by 7 bases and J by 0 bases, with 6 bases of the junction left unmatched. The CDR3 DNA is TGTGCCAGCACCGGGGACAGTAGCTCCTACGAGCAGTACTTC. Amino acid sequence: CASTGDSSSYEQYF.